The entry below describes one T cell receptor beta chain. Its specificity is unknown. The read is 3 residues too short to cover the CDR3 end, so that end is filled in from the germline J gene. The CDR3 runs to 13 residues. Germline-derived CDR1 and CDR2 are SNHLY and FYNNEI. Dot-blot hybridization genotyped cervical HPV amplified with MY09/MY11 PCR. Here immunoSEQ multiplex PCR was the method, and the copy in TCRdb shows in-frame clones only, minus some. The sample has 30,000 to 45,000 clones; the top ten hold around 6%. The data originate from a study of T cells in women clearing cervical HPV infection. About the research overall: Case blood drawn at lesion detection; control blood after infection cleared. Study outcomes and limitations: Richness differences could reflect unmeasured T-cell content per sample.

This chain joins TRBV2 and TRBJ2-3; 7 bases line up with TRBD1. The clonotype was recovered from a woman between 18 and 70 years old with a cervical HPV16 infection that either progressed to CIN3+ or cleared (not recorded which). The sequencing input was blood buffy coat. Partial CDR3 DNA: TGTGCCACTCAGGGGGAAAGCAATCAGCCG. Its translation: CATQGESNQP. The entire CDR3 sequence reads CATQGESNQPQYF. Looking up the rest from reference TRBV2 and TRBJ2-3 gives the full variable domain: EPEVTQTPSHQVTQMGQEVILRCVPISNHLYFYWYRQILGQKVEFLVSFYNNEISEKSEIFDDQFSVERPDGSNFTLKIRSTKLEDSAMYFCATQGESNQPQYFGPGTRLTVL.